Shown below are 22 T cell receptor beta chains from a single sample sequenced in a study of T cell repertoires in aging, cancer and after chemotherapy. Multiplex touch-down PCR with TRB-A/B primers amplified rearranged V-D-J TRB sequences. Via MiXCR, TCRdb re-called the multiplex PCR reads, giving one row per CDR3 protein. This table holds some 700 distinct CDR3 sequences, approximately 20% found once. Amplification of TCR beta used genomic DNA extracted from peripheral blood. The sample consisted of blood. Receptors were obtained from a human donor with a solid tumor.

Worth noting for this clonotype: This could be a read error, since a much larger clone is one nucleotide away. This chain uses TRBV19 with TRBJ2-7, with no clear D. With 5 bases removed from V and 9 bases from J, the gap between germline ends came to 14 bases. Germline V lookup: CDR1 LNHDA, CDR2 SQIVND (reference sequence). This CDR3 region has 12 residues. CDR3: CASSGPTDGQYF. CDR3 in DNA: TGTGCCAGTAGTGGTCCGACCGACGGGCAGTACTTC.

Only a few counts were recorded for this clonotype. The CDR3: CASSQDPESSYEQYF. DNA for the CDR3: TGTGCCAGCAGCCAAGATCCGGAGAGCTCCTACGAGCAGTACTTC. The V and J genes are TRBV14 and TRBJ2-7, with D unresolved. V was trimmed by 0 bases and J by 0 bases, leaving 9 bases between them. CDR1 is SGHDN and CDR2 is FVKESK in the germline V gene. The CDR3 spans 15 residues.

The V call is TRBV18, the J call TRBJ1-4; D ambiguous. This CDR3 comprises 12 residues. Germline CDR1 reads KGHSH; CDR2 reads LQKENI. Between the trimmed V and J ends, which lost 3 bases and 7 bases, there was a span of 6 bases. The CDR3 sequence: CASSPDREKLFF. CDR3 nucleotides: TGTGCCAGCTCACCCGATCGTGAAAAACTGTTTTTT.

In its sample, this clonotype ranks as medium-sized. CDR3 coding DNA: TGCAGCGCCGCGACGGGCGCAGACACAGATACGCAGTATTTT. This translates into CSAATGADTDTQYF. The chain joins TRBV29-1 to TRBJ2-3; D is unclear. Between the trimmed V and J ends, which lost 7 bases and 2 bases, there was a span of 16 bases. The CDR3 consists of 14 residues. Germline V gene sequence: CDR1 SQVTM, CDR2 ANQGSEA.

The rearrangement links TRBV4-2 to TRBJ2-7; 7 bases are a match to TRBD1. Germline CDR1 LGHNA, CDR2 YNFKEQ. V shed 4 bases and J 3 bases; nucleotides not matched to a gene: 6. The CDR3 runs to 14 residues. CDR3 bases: TGTGCCAGCAGCCCTGGGACAGCTCACTACGAGCAGTACTTC. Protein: CASSPGTAHYEQYF.

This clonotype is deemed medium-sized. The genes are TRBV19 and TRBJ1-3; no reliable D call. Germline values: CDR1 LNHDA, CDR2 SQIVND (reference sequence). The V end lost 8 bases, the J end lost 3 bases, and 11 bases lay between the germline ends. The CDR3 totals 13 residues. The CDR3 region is CASQAPGGNTIYF. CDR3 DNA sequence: TGTGCCAGTCAGGCCCCAGGTGGAAACACCATATATTTT. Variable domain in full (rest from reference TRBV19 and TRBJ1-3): DGGITQSPKYLFRKEGQNVTLSCEQNLNHDAMYWYRQDPGQGLRLIYYSQIVNDFQKGDIAEGYSVSREKKESFPLTVTSAQKNPTAFYLCASQAPGGNTIYFGEGSWLTVV.

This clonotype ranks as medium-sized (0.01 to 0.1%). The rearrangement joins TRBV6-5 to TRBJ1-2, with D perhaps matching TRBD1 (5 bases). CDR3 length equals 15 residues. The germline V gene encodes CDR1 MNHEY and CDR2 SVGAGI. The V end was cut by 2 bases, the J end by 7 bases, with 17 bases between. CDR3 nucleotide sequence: TGTGCCAGCAGTTACGAGTACGGGGGTGCAGGTGGCTACACCTTC. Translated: CASSYEYGGAGGYTF.

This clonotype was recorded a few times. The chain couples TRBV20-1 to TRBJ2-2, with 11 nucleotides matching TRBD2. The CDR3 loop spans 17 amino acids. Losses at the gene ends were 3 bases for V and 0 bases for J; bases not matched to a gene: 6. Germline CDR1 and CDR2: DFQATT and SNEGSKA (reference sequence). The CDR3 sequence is CSARRLAGPANTGELFF. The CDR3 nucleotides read TGCAGTGCTAGGCGACTAGCGGGACCCGCGAACACCGGGGAGCTGTTTTTT.

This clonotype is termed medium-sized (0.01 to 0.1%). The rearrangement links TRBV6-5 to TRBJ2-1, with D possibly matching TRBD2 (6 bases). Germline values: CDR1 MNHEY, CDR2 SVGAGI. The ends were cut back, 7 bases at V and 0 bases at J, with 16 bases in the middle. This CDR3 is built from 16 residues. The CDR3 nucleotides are TGTGCCAGCAAAACCGGGAGCGGAAGCTCCTACAATGAGCAGTTCTTC. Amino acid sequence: CASKTGSGSSYNEQFF.

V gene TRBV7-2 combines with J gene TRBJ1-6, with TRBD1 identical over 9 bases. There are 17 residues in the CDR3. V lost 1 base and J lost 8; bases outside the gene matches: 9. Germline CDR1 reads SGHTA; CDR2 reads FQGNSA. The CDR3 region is CASSLGAPGQGYSPLHF. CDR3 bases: TGTGCCAGCAGCTTAGGAGCTCCGGGACAGGGTTATTCACCCCTCCACTTT. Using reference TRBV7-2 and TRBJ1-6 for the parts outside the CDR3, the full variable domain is GAGVSQSPSNKVTEKGKDVELRCDPISGHTALYWYRQSLGQGLEFLIYFQGNSAPDKSGLPSDRFSAERTGGSVSTLTIQRTQQEDSAVYLCASSLGAPGQGYSPLHFGNGTRLTVT.

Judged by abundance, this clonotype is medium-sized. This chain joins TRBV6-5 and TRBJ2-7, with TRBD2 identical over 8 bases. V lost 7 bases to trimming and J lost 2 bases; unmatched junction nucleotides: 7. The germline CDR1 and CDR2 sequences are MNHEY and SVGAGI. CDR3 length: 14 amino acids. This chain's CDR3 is CASKGLAVAYEQYF. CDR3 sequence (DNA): TGTGCCAGCAAAGGACTAGCTGTTGCCTACGAGCAGTACTTC.

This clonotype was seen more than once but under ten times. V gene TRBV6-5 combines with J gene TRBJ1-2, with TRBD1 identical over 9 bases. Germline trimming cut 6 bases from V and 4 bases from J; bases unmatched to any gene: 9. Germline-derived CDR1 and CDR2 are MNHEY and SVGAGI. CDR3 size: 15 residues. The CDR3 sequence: CASSPDRGGFYGYTF. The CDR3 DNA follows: TGTGCCAGCAGCCCCGACAGGGGGGGATTCTATGGCTACACCTTC.

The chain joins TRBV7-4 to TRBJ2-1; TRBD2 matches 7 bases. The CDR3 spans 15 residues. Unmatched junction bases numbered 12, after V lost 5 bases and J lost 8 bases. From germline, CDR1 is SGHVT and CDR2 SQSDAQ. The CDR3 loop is CASSLSGRKADEQFF. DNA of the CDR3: TGTGCCAGCAGCCTCTCCGGGAGGAAGGCCGATGAGCAGTTCTTC.

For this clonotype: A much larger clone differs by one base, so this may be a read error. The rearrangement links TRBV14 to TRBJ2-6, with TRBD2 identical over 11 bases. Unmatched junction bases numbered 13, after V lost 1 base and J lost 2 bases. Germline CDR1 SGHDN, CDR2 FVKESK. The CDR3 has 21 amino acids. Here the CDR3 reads CASSQVPRTSGPSAGANVLTF. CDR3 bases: TGTGCCAGCAGCCAAGTCCCAAGGACTAGCGGGCCCTCGGCTGGGGCCAACGTCCTGACTTTC.

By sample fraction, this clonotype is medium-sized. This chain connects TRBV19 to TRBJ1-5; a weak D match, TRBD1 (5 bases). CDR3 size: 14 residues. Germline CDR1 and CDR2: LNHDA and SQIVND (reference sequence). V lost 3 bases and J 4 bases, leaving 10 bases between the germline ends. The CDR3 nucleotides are TGTGCCAGTAGTATTAGGGGTGTAAATCAGCCCCAGCATTTT. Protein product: CASSIRGVNQPQHF.

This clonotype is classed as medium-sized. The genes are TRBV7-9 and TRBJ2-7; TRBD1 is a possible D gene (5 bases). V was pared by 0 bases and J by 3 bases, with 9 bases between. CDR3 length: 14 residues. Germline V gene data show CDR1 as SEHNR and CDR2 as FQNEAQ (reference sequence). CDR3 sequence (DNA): TGTGCCAGCAGCTTAGCAGGGGTCGACTACGAGCAGTACTTC. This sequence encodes CASSLAGVDYEQYF. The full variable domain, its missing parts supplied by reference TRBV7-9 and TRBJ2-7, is DTGVSQNPRHKITKRGQNVTFRCDPISEHNRLYWYRQTLGQGPEFLTYFQNEAQLEKSRLLSDRFSAERPKGSFSTLEIQRTEQGDSAMYLCASSLAGVDYEQYFGPGTRLTVT.

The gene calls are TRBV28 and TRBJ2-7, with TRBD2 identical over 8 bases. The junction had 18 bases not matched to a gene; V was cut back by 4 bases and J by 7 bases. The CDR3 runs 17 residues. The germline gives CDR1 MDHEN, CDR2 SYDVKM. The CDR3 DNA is TGTGCCAGCAGTTACAACGGGAGGGGAAGGGGTGGAAGGGAGCAGTACTTC. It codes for CASSYNGRGRGGREQYF.

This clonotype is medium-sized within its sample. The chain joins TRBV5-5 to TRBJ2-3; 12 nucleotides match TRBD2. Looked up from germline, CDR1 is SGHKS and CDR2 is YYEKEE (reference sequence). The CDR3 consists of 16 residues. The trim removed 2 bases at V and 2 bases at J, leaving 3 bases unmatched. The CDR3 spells CASSLGLAGYTDTQYF. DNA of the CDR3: TGTGCCAGCAGCTTAGGACTAGCGGGGTACACAGATACGCAGTATTTT.

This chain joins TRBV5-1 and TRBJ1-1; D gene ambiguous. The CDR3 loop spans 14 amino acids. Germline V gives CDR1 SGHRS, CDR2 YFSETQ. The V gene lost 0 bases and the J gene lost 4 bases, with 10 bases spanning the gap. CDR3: CASSLAVGGTEAFF. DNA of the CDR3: TGCGCCAGCAGCTTGGCTGTCGGTGGCACTGAAGCTTTCTTT.

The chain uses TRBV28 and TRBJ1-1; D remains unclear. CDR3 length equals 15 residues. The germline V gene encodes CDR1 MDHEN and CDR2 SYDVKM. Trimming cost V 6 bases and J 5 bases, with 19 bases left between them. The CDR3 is CASSRGEELGTEAFF. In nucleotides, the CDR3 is TGTGCCAGCAGCCGGGGAGAAGAGCTGGGGACTGAAGCTTTCTTT. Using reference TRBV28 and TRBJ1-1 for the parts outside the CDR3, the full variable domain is DVKVTQSSRYLVKRTGEKVFLECVQDMDHENMFWYRQDPGLGLRLIYFSYDVKMKEKGDIPEGYSVSREKKERFSLILESASTNQTSMYLCASSRGEELGTEAFFGQGTRLTVV.

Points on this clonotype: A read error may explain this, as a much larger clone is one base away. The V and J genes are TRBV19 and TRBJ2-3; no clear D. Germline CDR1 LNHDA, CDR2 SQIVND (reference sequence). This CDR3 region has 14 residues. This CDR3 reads CANSIEAEIDTQYF. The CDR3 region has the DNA TGTGCCAATAGTATTGAGGCGGAAATAGATACGCAGTATTTT. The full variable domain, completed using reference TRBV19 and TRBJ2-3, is DGGITQSPKYLFRKEGQNVTLSCEQNLNHDAMYWYRQDPGQGLRLIYYSQIVNDFQKGDIAEGYSVSREKKESFPLTVTSAQKNPTAFYLCANSIEAEIDTQYFGPGTRLTVL.

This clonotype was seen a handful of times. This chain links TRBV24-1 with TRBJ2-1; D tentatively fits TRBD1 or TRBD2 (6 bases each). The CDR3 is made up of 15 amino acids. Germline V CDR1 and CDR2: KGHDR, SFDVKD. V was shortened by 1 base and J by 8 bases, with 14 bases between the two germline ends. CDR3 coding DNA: TGTGCCACCAGTGATTTCTTAGGGGGGAACTATGAGCAGTTCTTC. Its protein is CATSDFLGGNYEQFF.